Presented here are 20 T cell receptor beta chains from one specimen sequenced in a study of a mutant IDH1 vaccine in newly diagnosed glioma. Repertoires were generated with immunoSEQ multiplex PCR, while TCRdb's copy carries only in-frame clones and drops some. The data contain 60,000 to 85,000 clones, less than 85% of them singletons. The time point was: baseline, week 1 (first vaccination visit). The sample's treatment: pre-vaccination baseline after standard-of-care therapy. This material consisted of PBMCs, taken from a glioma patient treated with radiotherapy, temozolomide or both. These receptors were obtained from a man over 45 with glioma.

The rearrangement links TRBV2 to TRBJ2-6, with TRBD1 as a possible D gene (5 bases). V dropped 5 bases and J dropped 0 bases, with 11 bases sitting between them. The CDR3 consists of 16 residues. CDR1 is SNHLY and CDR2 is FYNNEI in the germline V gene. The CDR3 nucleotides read TGTGCCAGCAGTCTCGACAGCCGCTCTGGGGCCAACGTCCTGACTTTC. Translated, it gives CASSLDSRSGANVLTF.

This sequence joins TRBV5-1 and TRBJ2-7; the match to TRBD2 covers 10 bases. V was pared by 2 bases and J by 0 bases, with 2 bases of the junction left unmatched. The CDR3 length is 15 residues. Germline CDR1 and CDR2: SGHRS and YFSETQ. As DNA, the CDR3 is TGCGCCAGCAGCTTTAGCGGGGGGAGCTCCTACGAGCAGTACTTC. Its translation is CASSFSGGSSYEQYF.

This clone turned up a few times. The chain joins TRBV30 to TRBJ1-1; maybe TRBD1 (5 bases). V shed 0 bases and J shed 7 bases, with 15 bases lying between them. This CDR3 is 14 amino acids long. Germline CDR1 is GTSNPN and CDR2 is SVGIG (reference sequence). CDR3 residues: CAWSVIGAGGEAFF. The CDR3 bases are TGTGCCTGGAGTGTAATTGGGGCAGGCGGTGAAGCTTTCTTT.

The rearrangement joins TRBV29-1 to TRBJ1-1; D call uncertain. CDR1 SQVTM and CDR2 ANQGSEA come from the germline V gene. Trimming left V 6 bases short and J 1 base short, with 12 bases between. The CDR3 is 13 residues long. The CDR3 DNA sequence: TGCAGCGTCAAGGAGATGGGGAACACTGAAGCTTTCTTT. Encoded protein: CSVKEMGNTEAFF.

Here the CDR3 reads CASLDGVYNEQFF. The CDR3 DNA sequence: TGTGCCAGCTTAGATGGGGTCTACAATGAGCAGTTCTTC. V is TRBV18 and J is TRBJ2-1, with unresolved D. The germline V gene encodes CDR1 KGHSH and CDR2 LQKENI. Trimming shortened V by 7 bases and J by 3 bases, and 10 bases separated the two germline ends. There are 13 residues in the CDR3.

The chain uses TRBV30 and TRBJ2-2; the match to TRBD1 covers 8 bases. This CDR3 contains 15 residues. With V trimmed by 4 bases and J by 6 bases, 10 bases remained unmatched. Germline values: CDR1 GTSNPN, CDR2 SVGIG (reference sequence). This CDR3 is CAWMQGATRSGELFF. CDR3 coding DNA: TGTGCCTGGATGCAGGGGGCAACCCGATCCGGGGAGCTGTTTTTT. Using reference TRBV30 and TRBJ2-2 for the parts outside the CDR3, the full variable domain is SQTIHQWPATLVQPVGSPLSLECTVEGTSNPNLYWYRQAAGRGLQLLFYSVGIGQISSEVPQNLSASRPQDRQFILSSKKLLLSDSGFYLCAWMQGATRSGELFFGEGSRLTVL.

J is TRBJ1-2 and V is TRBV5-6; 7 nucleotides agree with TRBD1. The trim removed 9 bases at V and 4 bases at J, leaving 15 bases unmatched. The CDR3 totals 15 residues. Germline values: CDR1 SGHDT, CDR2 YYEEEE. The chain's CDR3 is CATQTIDRASYGYTF. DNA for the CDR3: TGTGCCACCCAGACCATCGACAGGGCTAGCTATGGCTACACCTTC.

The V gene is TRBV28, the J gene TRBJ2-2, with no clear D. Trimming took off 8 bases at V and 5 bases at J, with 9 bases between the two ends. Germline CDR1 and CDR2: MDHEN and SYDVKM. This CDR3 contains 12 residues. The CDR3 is CASEAFTGELFF. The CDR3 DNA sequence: TGTGCCAGCGAGGCATTTACCGGGGAGCTGTTTTTT.

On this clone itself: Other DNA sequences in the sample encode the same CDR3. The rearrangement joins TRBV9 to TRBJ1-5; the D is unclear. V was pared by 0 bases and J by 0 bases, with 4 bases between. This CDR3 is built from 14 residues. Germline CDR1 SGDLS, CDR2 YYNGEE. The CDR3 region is CASSVGGSNQPQHF. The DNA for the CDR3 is TGTGCCAGCAGCGTAGGTGGTAGCAATCAGCCCCAGCATTTT.

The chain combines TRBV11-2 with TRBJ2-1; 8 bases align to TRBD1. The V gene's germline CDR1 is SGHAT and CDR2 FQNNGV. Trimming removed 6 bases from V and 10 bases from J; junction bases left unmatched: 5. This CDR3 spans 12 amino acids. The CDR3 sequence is CASSPGGPEQFF. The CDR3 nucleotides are TGTGCCAGCAGTCCAGGGGGCCCGGAGCAGTTCTTC.

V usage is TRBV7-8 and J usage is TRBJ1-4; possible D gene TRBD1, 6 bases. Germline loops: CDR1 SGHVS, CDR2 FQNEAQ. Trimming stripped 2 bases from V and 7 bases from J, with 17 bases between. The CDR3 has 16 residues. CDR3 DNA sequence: TGTGCCAGCAGCTTAAAGCCAGGGGCGGCGGGTGAAAAACTGTTTTTT. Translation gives CASSLKPGAAGEKLFF. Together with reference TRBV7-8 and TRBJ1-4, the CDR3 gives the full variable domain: GAGVSQSPRYKVAKRGQDVALRCDPISGHVSLFWYQQALGQGPEFLTYFQNEAQLDKSGLPSDRFFAERPEGSVSTLKIQRTQQEDSAVYLCASSLKPGAAGEKLFFGSGTQLSVL.

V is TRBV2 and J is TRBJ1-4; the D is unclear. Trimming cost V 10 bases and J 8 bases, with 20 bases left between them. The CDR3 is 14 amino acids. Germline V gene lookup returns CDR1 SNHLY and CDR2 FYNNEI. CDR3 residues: CATREASTSEKLFF. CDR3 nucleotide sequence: TGTGCCACACGGGAGGCCTCCACCTCCGAAAAACTGTTTTTT. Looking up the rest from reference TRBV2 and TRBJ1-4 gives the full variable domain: EPEVTQTPSHQVTQMGQEVILRCVPISNHLYFYWYRQILGQKVEFLVSFYNNEISEKSEIFDDQFSVERPDGSNFTLKIRSTKLEDSAMYFCATREASTSEKLFFGSGTQLSVL.

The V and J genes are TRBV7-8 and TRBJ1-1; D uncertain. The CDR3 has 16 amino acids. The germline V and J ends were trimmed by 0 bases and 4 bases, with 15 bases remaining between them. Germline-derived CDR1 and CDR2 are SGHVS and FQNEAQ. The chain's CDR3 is CASSLAPGWGITEAFF. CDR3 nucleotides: TGTGCCAGCAGCTTAGCCCCCGGGTGGGGTATCACTGAAGCTTTCTTT. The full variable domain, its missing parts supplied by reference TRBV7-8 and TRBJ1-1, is GAGVSQSPRYKVAKRGQDVALRCDPISGHVSLFWYQQALGQGPEFLTYFQNEAQLDKSGLPSDRFFAERPEGSVSTLKIQRTQQEDSAVYLCASSLAPGWGITEAFFGQGTRLTVV.

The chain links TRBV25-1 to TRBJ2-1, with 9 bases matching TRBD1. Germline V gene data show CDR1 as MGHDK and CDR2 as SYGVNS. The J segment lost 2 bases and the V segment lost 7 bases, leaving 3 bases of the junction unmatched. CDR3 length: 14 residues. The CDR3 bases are TGTGCCAGCACCCGGACAGGGGCCTACAATGAGCAGTTCTTC. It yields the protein CASTRTGAYNEQFF.

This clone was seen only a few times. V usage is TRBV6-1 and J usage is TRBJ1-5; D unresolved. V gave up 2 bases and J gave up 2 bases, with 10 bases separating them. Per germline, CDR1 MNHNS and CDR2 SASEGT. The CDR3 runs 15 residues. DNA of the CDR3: TGTGCCAGCAGTGAACCCAAGGGTGGCAATCAGCCCCAGCATTTT. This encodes CASSEPKGGNQPQHF.

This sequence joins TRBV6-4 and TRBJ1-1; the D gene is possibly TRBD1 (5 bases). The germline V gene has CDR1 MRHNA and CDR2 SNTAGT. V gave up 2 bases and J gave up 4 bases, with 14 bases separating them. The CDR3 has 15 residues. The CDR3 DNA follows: TGTGCCAGCAGTGACAACGACGGGGGGGTCACTGAAGCTTTCTTT. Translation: CASSDNDGGVTEAFF.

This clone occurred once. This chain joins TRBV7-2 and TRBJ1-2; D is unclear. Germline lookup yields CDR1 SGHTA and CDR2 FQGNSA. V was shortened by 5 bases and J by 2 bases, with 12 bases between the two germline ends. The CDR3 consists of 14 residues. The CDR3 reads CASSPAVENYGYTF. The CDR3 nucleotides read TGTGCCAGCAGCCCAGCGGTAGAAAACTATGGCTACACCTTC.

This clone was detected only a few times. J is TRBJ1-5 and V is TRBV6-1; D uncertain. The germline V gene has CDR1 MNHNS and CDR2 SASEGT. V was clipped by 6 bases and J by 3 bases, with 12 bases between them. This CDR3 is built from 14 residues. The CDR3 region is CASSSRDYNQPQHF. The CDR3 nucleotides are TGTGCCAGCAGCTCCCGGGATTACAATCAGCCCCAGCATTTT.

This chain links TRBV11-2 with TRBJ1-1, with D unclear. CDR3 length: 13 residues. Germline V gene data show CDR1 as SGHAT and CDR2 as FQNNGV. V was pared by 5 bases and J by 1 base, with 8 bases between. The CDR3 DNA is TGTGCCAGCAGCCTCTCGCCGAACACTGAAGCTTTCTTT. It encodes CASSLSPNTEAFF. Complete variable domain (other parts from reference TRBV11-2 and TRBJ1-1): EAGVAQSPRYKIIEKRQSVAFWCNPISGHATLYWYQQILGQGPKLLIQFQNNGVVDDSQLPKDRFSAERLKGVDSTLKIQPAKLEDSAVYLCASSLSPNTEAFFGQGTRLTVV.

The CDR3: CSVGLQGGGYTF. The CDR3 coding sequence is TGCAGCGTTGGCCTTCAGGGAGGAGGCTACACCTTC. This rearrangement joins TRBV29-1 to TRBJ1-2; D may be TRBD1 (5 bases). This CDR3 region has 12 residues. Germline CDR1 is SQVTM and CDR2 is ANQGSEA. V lost 4 bases, J lost 8 bases, and 14 bases lay in between.